Presented here are 30 T cell receptor beta chains from one specimen sequenced in a study of response to subunit inactivated influenza vaccine (dated by TCRdb to the late 2010s). Library creation used RT-PCR. Data came from an Illumina HiSeq 2500. The raw public reads went through TCRdb reprocessing: fastp at Q25, MiXCR clone calling, in-frame beta chains kept. Each CDR3 protein gets just one entry, which takes the most common genes and DNA from the rows behind it. Across this sample there are fewer than 800,000 distinct CDR3 sequences, with 15% to 18% seen only once. The ten most abundant clones make up around 10% of the sample. This specimen was PBMCs from blood, taken 12 days after vaccination. These receptors originate from a man aged 50-59 years who received an inactivated influenza vaccine. Donor details come from another sample of the same person, matched by shared clones.

The chain joins TRBV7-2 to TRBJ2-2, with 9 positions matching TRBD2. With 5 bases clipped from V and 6 bases from J, the junction kept 7 bases outside the gene matches. CDR3 length: 15 amino acids. Germline V CDR1 and CDR2: SGHTA, FQGNSA. CDR3 protein: CASSQTSGVPGELFF. The CDR3, as DNA: TGTGCCAGCAGCCAGACTAGCGGAGTTCCCGGGGAGCTGTTTTTT.

The chain links TRBV9 to TRBJ2-1; the match to TRBD2 covers 11 bases. The germline V gene encodes CDR1 SGDLS and CDR2 YYNGEE. Trimming cost V 3 bases and J 9 bases; bases outside gene matches: 11. This CDR3 is 16 amino acids long. DNA of the CDR3: TGTGCCAGCAGCGGAGTTAGCGGGGGGGCCCTAGGTGAGCAGTTCTTC. Amino acid sequence: CASSGVSGGALGEQFF. The complete variable domain, with remaining parts taken from reference TRBV9 and TRBJ2-1, reads DSGVTQTPKHLITATGQRVTLRCSPRSGDLSVYWYQQSLDQGLQFLIQYYNGEERAKGNILERFSAQQFPDLHSELNLSSLELGDSALYFCASSGVSGGALGEQFFGPGTRLTVL.

There are a few counts of this clonotype. This rearrangement joins TRBV11-2 to TRBJ2-7, with 13 bases matching TRBD2. The CDR3 has 18 residues. Germline V CDR1 and CDR2: SGHAT, FQNNGV. The J segment lost 4 bases and the V segment lost 5 bases, leaving 14 bases of the junction unmatched. CDR3 DNA sequence: TGTGCCAGCAGCCGGACTAGCGGGAGTGGGGTTAGTCTGTACGAGCAGTACTTC. It yields the protein CASSRTSGSGVSLYEQYF.

This clonotype was counted many times. This rearrangement joins TRBV6-5 to TRBJ2-7; D not resolved. Germline V gene data show CDR1 as MNHEY and CDR2 as SVGAGI. The CDR3 is made up of 14 amino acids. V was cut by 0 bases and J by 2 bases, with 8 bases left in between. DNA of the CDR3: TGTGCCAGCAGTTACTCGTCAATGGCCTACGAGCAGTACTTC. This codes for CASSYSSMAYEQYF.

The V and J genes are TRBV20-1 and TRBJ1-5; 10 nucleotides align to TRBD1. The CDR3 is made up of 15 amino acids. Germline V gene sequence: CDR1 DFQATT, CDR2 SNEGSKA (reference sequence). V lost 5 bases, J lost 7 bases, and 11 bases stayed unmatched. The CDR3 nucleotides are TGCAGTGCTGGGAGACAGGGGGCTATTTGGCAGCCCCAGCATTTT. It codes for CSAGRQGAIWQPQHF.

CDR3 loop: CASLPTGSWRNSYEQYF. In nucleotides, the CDR3 is TGTGCCAGCCTTCCGACGGGTTCTTGGCGTAACTCCTACGAGCAGTACTTC. V and J are TRBV2 and TRBJ2-7; D gene unclear. This CDR3 spans 17 amino acids. V was cut by 8 bases and J by 0 bases, with 23 bases left in between. CDR1 and CDR2 (germline): SNHLY, FYNNEI.

This clonotype was counted only a few times. This rearrangement joins TRBV7-9 to TRBJ2-1; no reliable D call. The CDR3 length is 16 residues. Trimming removed 6 bases from V and 4 bases from J, with 19 bases in between. Germline V gene sequence: CDR1 SEHNR, CDR2 FQNEAQ (reference sequence). The CDR3 here is CASRRAGRAEYNEQFF. The DNA of the CDR3 is TGTGCCAGCAGGCGAGCCGGAAGGGCGGAGTACAATGAGCAGTTCTTC.

The chain couples TRBV9 to TRBJ2-7; D gene unclear. Looked up from germline, CDR1 is SGDLS and CDR2 is YYNGEE. Trimming left V 0 bases short and J 4 bases short, with 11 bases between. The CDR3 is made up of 14 amino acids. Here the CDR3 DNA reads TGTGCCAGCAGCGTAGGCCACGACTCGTACGAGCAGTACTTC. Its protein is CASSVGHDSYEQYF. The variable domain in full, completed from reference TRBV9 and TRBJ2-7, reads DSGVTQTPKHLITATGQRVTLRCSPRSGDLSVYWYQQSLDQGLQFLIQYYNGEERAKGNILERFSAQQFPDLHSELNLSSLELGDSALYFCASSVGHDSYEQYFGPGTRLTVT.

This clonotype was detected many times. The chain uses TRBV7-2 and TRBJ1-2, with 7 bases that match TRBD1. V lost 4 bases and J lost 1; bases outside the gene matches: 0. CDR1 SGHTA and CDR2 FQGNSA come from the germline V gene. CDR3 length: 13 residues. Here the CDR3 DNA reads TGTGCCAGCAGCTGGGACAGTAACTATGGCTACACCTTC. Its protein is CASSWDSNYGYTF.

This chain uses TRBV7-9 with TRBJ2-2; D may be TRBD1 or TRBD2 (5 bases each). V lost 5 bases and J 3 bases, leaving 16 bases between the germline ends. CDR3 length: 16 amino acids. Germline assignment: CDR1 SEHNR and CDR2 FQNEAQ (reference sequence). The CDR3 loop reads CASSRTLQDYTGELFF. The CDR3 bases are TGTGCCAGCAGCCGGACCCTACAGGACTACACCGGGGAGCTGTTTTTT. Supplemented by reference TRBV7-9 and TRBJ2-2, the full variable domain reads DTGVSQNPRHKITKRGQNVTFRCDPISEHNRLYWYRQTLGQGPEFLTYFQNEAQLEKSRLLSDRFSAERPKGSFSTLEIQRTEQGDSAMYLCASSRTLQDYTGELFFGEGSRLTVL.

V and J are TRBV6-5 and TRBJ2-7; 14 positions match TRBD2. Germline V CDR1 and CDR2: MNHEY, SVGAGI. Losses at the gene ends were 4 bases for V and 6 bases for J; bases not matched to a gene: 5. The CDR3 sequence is 15 residues long. The CDR3 coding sequence is TGTGCCAGCAGTTCCGGGACTAGCGGGAGATTCGAGCAGTACTTC. Translation: CASSSGTSGRFEQYF.

This clonotype was observed at least ten times. J is TRBJ2-2 and V is TRBV7-8; no firm D call. V was clipped by 3 bases and J by 5 bases, with 4 bases between them. This CDR3 is built from 12 residues. The germline CDR1 and CDR2 sequences are SGHVS and FQNEAQ. CDR3 nucleotide sequence: TGTGCCAGCAGCTTCGCGACCGGGGAGCTGTTTTTT. Amino acids: CASSFATGELFF.

This clonotype showed up just a few times. The genes are TRBV9 and TRBJ2-2, with 9 nucleotides matching TRBD1. With V trimmed by 3 bases and J by 6 bases, 9 bases remained unmatched. The CDR3 extends over 16 amino acids. The germline CDR1 and CDR2 sequences are SGDLS and YYNGEE. The CDR3 nucleotides read TGTGCCAGCAGCGGGACCAGGGACAGGGTGGCCGGGGAGCTGTTTTTT. Its translation is CASSGTRDRVAGELFF.

The chain links TRBV20-1 to TRBJ1-2; 8 bases map to TRBD1. The CDR3 is made up of 15 amino acids. V was pared by 0 bases and J by 4 bases, with 7 bases of the junction left unmatched. CDR1 is DFQATT, CDR2 SNEGSKA, per germline (reference sequence). CDR3 sequence: CSARDVQGALYGYTF. CDR3 bases: TGCAGTGCTAGAGATGTGCAGGGGGCCCTCTATGGCTACACCTTC.

This clonotype showed up just a few times. V gene TRBV12-3 or TRBV12-4 combines with J gene TRBJ1-6; a weak D match, TRBD1 (5 bases). Trimming took off 1 base at V and 10 bases at J, with 14 bases between the two ends. This CDR3 has 15 amino acids. As DNA, the CDR3 is TGTGCCAGCAGTTTAGTGGGGGTCGGGGAATCACCCCTCCACTTT. Translated, it gives CASSLVGVGESPLHF.

The sample holds a few counts of this clonotype. This chain links TRBV4-3 with TRBJ2-7; D may be TRBD2 (6 bases). The CDR3 covers 15 residues. Trimming left V 4 bases short and J 2 bases short, with 15 bases between. Looked up from germline, CDR1 is LGHNA and CDR2 is YSLEER. This CDR3 reads CASSPIGGATYEQYF. The CDR3 DNA reads as TGCGCCAGCAGCCCGATTGGAGGGGCGACCTACGAGCAGTACTTC.

This clonotype came up a few times. The chain has TRBV7-2 and TRBJ2-1; 8 positions match TRBD1. Germline CDR1 is SGHTA and CDR2 is FQGNSA. V lost 5 bases and J lost 2; bases outside the gene matches: 2. The CDR3 totals 14 residues. The CDR3 loop reads CASSRDRTYNEQFF. The CDR3 DNA sequence: TGTGCCAGCAGCAGGGACAGGACCTACAATGAGCAGTTCTTC.

In its sample, this clonotype was seen many times. V usage is TRBV10-3 and J usage is TRBJ2-6, with TRBD2 identical over 9 bases. V was clipped by 0 bases and J by 6 bases; unmatched bases: 3. CDR3 length: 16 residues. Germline V CDR1 and CDR2: ENHRY, SYGVKD. The CDR3 loop is CAISESSGGVANVLTF. The DNA of the CDR3 is TGTGCCATCAGTGAGTCTAGCGGGGGTGTGGCCAACGTCCTGACTTTC.

This clonotype has a count of ten or more. The chain uses TRBV20-1 and TRBJ2-2, with D perhaps matching TRBD2 (7 bases). CDR1 is DFQATT, CDR2 SNEGSKA, per germline (reference sequence). The V end was cut by 5 bases, the J end by 5 bases, with 12 bases between. The CDR3 is made up of 13 amino acids. For the CDR3, the DNA is TGCAGTGCTCAAAGGGGGGGAACCGGGGAGCTGTTTTTT. Translation: CSAQRGGTGELFF.

This rearrangement joins TRBV7-2 to TRBJ2-1; 12 bases agree with TRBD2. The CDR3 contains 16 residues. Trimming cost V 3 bases and J 2 bases; bases outside gene matches: 2. Germline V CDR1 and CDR2: SGHTA, FQGNSA. CDR3 nucleotides: TGTGCCAGCAGCTTGTCTAGCGGGGGGGCCTACAATGAGCAGTTCTTC. Translating gives CASSLSSGGAYNEQFF.

The chain has TRBV5-5 and TRBJ2-2; 8 bases are shared with TRBD1. There are 16 residues in the CDR3. Trimming removed 4 bases from V and 8 bases from J; junction bases left unmatched: 13. CDR1 and CDR2 from the germline V gene are SGHKS and YYEKEE (reference sequence). CDR3 residues: CASSTLSGTGRGELFF. The CDR3 DNA sequence: TGTGCCAGCAGCACCCTCTCCGGGACAGGTCGTGGGGAGCTGTTTTTT.

The chain combines TRBV27 with TRBJ2-1, with no clear D. V lost 6 bases and J lost 3, with 12 bases in between. The CDR3 runs 14 residues. Germline values: CDR1 MNHEY, CDR2 SMNVEV (reference sequence). The CDR3 sequence is CASSPMDGYNEQFF. CDR3 DNA sequence: TGTGCCAGCAGCCCGATGGACGGCTACAATGAGCAGTTCTTC.

This clonotype was counted between two and nine times. The chain is built from TRBV7-2 and TRBJ2-1; 12 bases agree with TRBD1. This CDR3 is built from 15 residues. Unmatched junction bases numbered 10, after V lost 8 bases and J lost 8 bases. Germline CDR1 reads SGHTA; CDR2 reads FQGNSA. CDR3 loop: CASAGDRGQVHEQFF. Written as DNA, the CDR3 is TGTGCCAGCGCCGGGGACAGGGGGCAGGTCCATGAGCAGTTCTTC.

The chain joins TRBV15 to TRBJ1-4; TRBD1 agrees at 8 bases. The germline gives CDR1 LNHNV, CDR2 YYDKDF (reference sequence). This CDR3 comprises 14 residues. Trimming removed 1 base from V and 8 bases from J; junction bases left unmatched: 3. CDR3 DNA: TGTGCCACCAGCAGAGGACAGGGGAAAGAAAAACTGTTTTTT. It specifies CATSRGQGKEKLFF.

The chain couples TRBV12-3 or TRBV12-4 to TRBJ1-5; D is perhaps TRBD1 (5 bases). The CDR3 length is 12 residues. Trimming took 3 bases from V and 7 from J, leaving 7 bases between them. The CDR3 bases are TGTGCCAGCAGTTTTTGGGGCCAGCCCCAGCATTTT. Translating it yields CASSFWGQPQHF.

This clonotype was seen a few times. The gene calls are TRBV6-5 and TRBJ2-7, with unresolved D. This CDR3 region has 14 residues. Trimming shortened V by 2 bases and J by 2 bases, and 10 bases separated the two germline ends. CDR1 is MNHEY and CDR2 is SVGAGI in the germline V gene. Written as DNA, the CDR3 is TGTGCCAGCAGTTACGGTGGGGAACCCTACGAGCAGTACTTC. It translates to CASSYGGEPYEQYF.

This clonotype was detected a few times. The CDR3 bases are TGCAGCGTTGTTGGCGATCGGGAGAAACATGAGCAGTTCTTC. This gives the protein CSVVGDREKHEQFF. V is TRBV29-1 and J is TRBJ2-1; a weak D match, TRBD2 (6 bases). CDR1 is SQVTM, CDR2 ANQGSEA, per germline. This CDR3 contains 14 residues. V lost 4 bases and J lost 8, with 18 bases in between.

This rearrangement joins TRBV20-1 to TRBJ2-2; D might be TRBD2 (5 bases). V was clipped by 1 base and J by 6 bases, with 12 bases between them. The CDR3 loop spans 14 amino acids. Germline V gene data show CDR1 as DFQATT and CDR2 as SNEGSKA (reference sequence). The CDR3 region is CSARAGGQAGELFF. As DNA, the CDR3 is TGCAGTGCTAGAGCCGGAGGCCAGGCCGGGGAGCTGTTTTTT.

The V and J genes are TRBV6-4 and TRBJ2-3; a possible D gene is TRBD2 (5 bases). Germline CDR1 is MRHNA and CDR2 is SNTAGT. The CDR3 is 15 amino acids. The V and J ends lost 0 bases and 6 bases respectively, with 13 bases between them. CDR3 amino acids: CASSDSFGVTDTQYF. As DNA, the CDR3 is TGTGCCAGCAGTGACTCTTTCGGGGTAACCGATACGCAGTATTTT.

The genes are TRBV5-6 and TRBJ2-5; TRBD1 matches 7 bases. The CDR3 loop spans 13 amino acids. V shed 5 bases and J 5 bases; nucleotides not matched to a gene: 6. Germline assignment: CDR1 SGHDT and CDR2 YYEEEE. The DNA for the CDR3 is TGTGCCAGCAGAACAGGGGTCGGGGAGACCCAGTACTTC. Translated, it gives CASRTGVGETQYF.